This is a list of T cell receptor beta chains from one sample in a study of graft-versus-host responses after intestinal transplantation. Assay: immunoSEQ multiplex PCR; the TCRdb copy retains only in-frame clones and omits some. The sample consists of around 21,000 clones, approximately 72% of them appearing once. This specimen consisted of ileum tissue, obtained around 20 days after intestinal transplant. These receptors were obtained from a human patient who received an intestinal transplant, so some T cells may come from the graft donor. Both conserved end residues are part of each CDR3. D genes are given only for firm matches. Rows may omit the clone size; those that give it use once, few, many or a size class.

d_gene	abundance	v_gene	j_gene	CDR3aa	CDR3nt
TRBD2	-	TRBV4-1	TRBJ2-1	CASSQAPGGSIDEQFF	TGCGCCAGCAGCCAAGCCCCCGGCGGGAGTATCGATGAGCAGTTCTTC
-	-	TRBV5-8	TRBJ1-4	CASSLSELKIREKLFF	TGTGCCAGCAGCTTGTCCGAACTCAAGATTCGGGAAAAACTGTTTTTT
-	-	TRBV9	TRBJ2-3	CASSVSYGVDTQYF	TGTGCCAGCAGCGTGTCCTACGGGGTGGACACGCAGTATTTT
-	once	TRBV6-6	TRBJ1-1	CASSSPDRNTEAFF	TGTGCCAGCAGTTCCCCGGACAGGAACACTGAAGCTTTCTTT
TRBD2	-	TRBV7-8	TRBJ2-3	CASSRTGRERDTQYF	TGTGCCAGCAGCCGAACCGGGCGGGAGAGGGATACGCAGTATTTT
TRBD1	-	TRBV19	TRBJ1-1	CASTGTGGLYTEAFF	TGTGCCAGTACTGGCACAGGGGGCCTGTACACTGAAGCTTTCTTT
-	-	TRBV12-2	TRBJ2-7	CASRLTWVSAQAYEQYF	TGTGCAAGTCGCTTAACGTGGGTATCCGCACAGGCCTACGAGCAGTACTTC
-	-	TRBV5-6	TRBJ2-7	CASSLAPGLQRYEQYF	TGTGCCAGCAGCTTGGCCCCGGGACTGCAAAGGTACGAGCAGTACTTC
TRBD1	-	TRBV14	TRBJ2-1	CASSSEGGLNEQFF	TGTGCCAGCAGCTCGGAAGGGGGCCTCAATGAGCAGTTCTTC
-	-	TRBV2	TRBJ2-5	CASRAVARETQYF	TGTGCCAGCAGGGCGGTAGCCCGAGAGACCCAGTACTTC